These 30 T cell receptor beta chains came from one sample sequenced in a study of chemoradiotherapy in HPV16-positive cancers (dated by TCRdb to between 2021 and 2022). To prepare the library, the immunoSEQ multiplex PCR assay was applied. TCRdb took this table from immuneACCESS and kept in-frame rearrangements with V and J called. Such tables lack part of the clones; where checked against another copy, unresolved V genes explain under half of the gap, and the rest is unexplained. The sample yields 12,000 to 15,000 clones; approximately 91% were counted once. The biggest ten clones account for around 2.8% of the sample. Sequences were derived from blood, sampled from a patient who underwent chemoradiotherapy. Receptors were obtained from a human donor with HPV-associated anogenital cancer.

The rearrangement uses TRBV27 and TRBJ1-6; D ambiguous. CDR3 length equals 15 residues. Germline V gives CDR1 MNHEY, CDR2 SMNVEV (reference sequence). Trimming removed 4 bases from V and 0 bases from J, with 7 bases in between. The CDR3 sequence: CASSYAGSYNSPLHF. CDR3 sequence (DNA): TGTGCCAGCAGTTACGCAGGCTCCTATAATTCACCCCTCCACTTT.

CDR3 amino acids: CASSLSNWGTTGELFF. For the CDR3, the DNA is TGTGCCAGCAGTTTATCGAACTGGGGTACCACCGGGGAGCTGTTTTTT. The J gene is TRBJ2-2, the V gene TRBV27; D gene unclear. The CDR3 totals 16 residues. The V and J ends lost 0 bases and 4 bases respectively, with 12 bases between them. Germline lookup yields CDR1 MNHEY and CDR2 SMNVEV (reference sequence).

This chain joins TRBV5-6 and TRBJ1-5; D gene uncertain. The CDR3 has 12 amino acids. Germline V gene lookup returns CDR1 SGHDT and CDR2 YYEEEE. Between the trimmed V and J ends, which lost 0 bases and 7 bases, there was a span of 5 bases. This chain's CDR3 is CASSLGRQPQHF. CDR3 DNA sequence: TGTGCCAGCAGCTTGGGTCGGCAGCCCCAGCATTTT.

The chain is built from TRBV4-2 and TRBJ1-4; 7 bases fit TRBD1. This CDR3 is built from 15 residues. Germline-derived CDR1 and CDR2 are LGHNA and YNFKEQ. Unmatched junction bases numbered 16, after V lost 6 bases and J lost 12 bases. This chain's CDR3 is CASSYRQGPSEELFF. The CDR3 nucleotides read TGTGCCAGCAGTTACCGACAGGGACCTTCTGAGGAACTGTTTTTT.

The chain has TRBV19 and TRBJ2-1; the match to TRBD2 covers 8 bases. Trimming removed 6 bases from V and 12 bases from J; junction bases left unmatched: 10. The CDR3 contains 13 residues. In germline, CDR1 is LNHDA, CDR2 SQIVND (reference sequence). The CDR3 DNA reads TGTGCCAGTAGGGGCGGGGGGTATTTTGGGCAGTTCTTC. Translating it yields CASRGGGYFGQFF.

This sequence joins TRBV4-1 and TRBJ2-1, with 11 bases identical to TRBD1. Trimming removed 0 bases from V and 6 bases from J; junction bases left unmatched: 7. This CDR3 is 17 amino acids long. CDR1 is MGHRA, CDR2 YSYEKL, per germline. The CDR3 is CASSQEPGTGGGNEQFF. CDR3 DNA sequence: TGCGCCAGCAGCCAAGAACCCGGGACAGGGGGGGGCAATGAGCAGTTCTTC.

The chain carries TRBV30 and TRBJ2-1; no clear D gene. Trimming removed 4 bases at V and 0 bases at J, with 16 bases between. The germline gives CDR1 GTSNPN, CDR2 SVGIG (reference sequence). CDR3 length equals 16 residues. The CDR3 spells CAWNSLGFSSYNEQFF. CDR3 in DNA: TGTGCCTGGAATTCCTTGGGTTTCTCCTCCTACAATGAGCAGTTCTTC.

CDR3 nucleotide sequence: TGTGCCAGCAGAAGGGACAGCCAAGAGACCCAGTACTTC. Amino acids: CASRRDSQETQYF. The chain uses TRBV6-6 and TRBJ2-5, with 7 positions matching TRBD1. There are 13 residues in the CDR3. CDR1 is MNHNY and CDR2 is SVGAGI in the germline V gene (reference sequence). The V segment lost 6 bases and the J segment 1 base; nucleotides outside the gene matches: 2.

V is TRBV18 and J is TRBJ1-1, with 9 bases identical to TRBD1. The V gene's germline CDR1 is KGHSH and CDR2 LQKENI. The CDR3 loop spans 12 amino acids. With V trimmed by 6 bases and J by 14 bases, 10 bases remained unmatched. The CDR3 sequence: CASSYSGTGIFF. In DNA form, the CDR3 reads TGTGCCAGCTCGTACTCCGGGACAGGGATCTTCTTT.

The J gene is TRBJ2-1, the V gene TRBV14; possible D gene TRBD1, 6 bases. The germline V gene has CDR1 SGHDN and CDR2 FVKESK. CDR3 length: 19 residues. V was cut by 0 bases and J by 4 bases, with 22 bases left in between. In DNA, the CDR3 is TGTGCCAGCAGCCAAGATTGGGGGACCGAGGACAGATTGTACAATGAGCAGTTCTTC. Translated: CASSQDWGTEDRLYNEQFF.

The chain employs TRBV2 and TRBJ2-7, with D perhaps TRBD1 (7 bases). There are 14 residues in the CDR3. Trimming removed 4 bases at V and 7 bases at J, with 17 bases between. From germline, CDR1 is SNHLY and CDR2 FYNNEI. The CDR3 spells CASSARGDTGEQYF. CDR3 in DNA: TGTGCCAGCAGTGCCAGGGGGGATACGGGTGAGCAGTACTTC.

This clone occurred once. The chain employs TRBV13 and TRBJ2-1; D not resolved. The V gene's germline CDR1 is PRHDT and CDR2 FYEKMQ (reference sequence). Trimming left V 11 bases short and J 0 bases short, with 14 bases between. This CDR3 comprises 14 residues. The CDR3 DNA follows: TGTGCCGGCTCACAGCGTAGCTCCTACAATGAGCAGTTCTTC. This sequence encodes CAGSQRSSYNEQFF. The variable domain in full, with the rest retrieved from reference TRBV13 and TRBJ2-1, is AAGVIQSPRHLIKEKRETATLKCYPIPRHDTVYWYQQGPGQDPQFLISFYEKMQSDKGSIPDRFSAQQFSDYHSELNMSSLELGDSALYFCAGSQRSSYNEQFFGPGTRLTVL.

This clone is a singleton in its sample. This rearrangement joins TRBV2 to TRBJ1-2; weak D call: TRBD1 (6 bases). V was pared by 3 bases and J by 4 bases, with 12 bases between. In germline, CDR1 is SNHLY, CDR2 FYNNEI. CDR3 length: 14 residues. The CDR3 nucleotides are TGTGCCAGCAGTGAGGGGGCCGTTGGCTATGGCTACACCTTC. Its translation: CASSEGAVGYGYTF.

The genes are TRBV6-1 and TRBJ2-7; TRBD1 matches 7 bases. V lost 4 bases to trimming and J lost 2 bases; unmatched junction nucleotides: 8. The V gene's germline CDR1 is MNHNS and CDR2 SASEGT. The CDR3 extends over 15 amino acids. CDR3 region: CASSVSGTVTYEQYF. In nucleotides, the CDR3 is TGTGCCAGCAGTGTTTCCGGGACAGTCACCTACGAGCAGTACTTC.

The CDR3 sequence is CACHLRPGQGYGYTF. The CDR3 DNA reads TGTGCCTGTCACCTTCGCCCTGGACAGGGCTATGGCTACACCTTC. V is TRBV27 and J is TRBJ1-2; 8 bases are shared with TRBD1. CDR3 length: 15 residues. The J segment lost 4 bases and the V segment lost 11 bases, leaving 15 bases of the junction unmatched. CDR1 is MNHEY, CDR2 SMNVEV, per germline (reference sequence).

This clone was observed a single time. The genes are TRBV21-1 and TRBJ2-7. TRBV21-1 is noted as a pseudogene. The CDR3 has 11 residues. The CDR3 here is CLLGVSYEQYF. Here the CDR3 DNA reads TGTCTCTTGGGTGTCTCCTACGAGCAGTACTTC.

DNA of the CDR3: TGCGCCAGCAGCGCGTCACTGGGCGGGAACACTGAAGCTTTCTTT. Amino acid sequence: CASSASLGGNTEAFF. The rearrangement uses TRBV5-1 and TRBJ1-1, with unresolved D. The CDR3 runs 15 residues. The V and J ends lost 4 bases and 1 base respectively, with 14 bases between them. Germline lookup yields CDR1 SGHRS and CDR2 YFSETQ.

This chain uses TRBV27 with TRBJ2-3, with TRBD2 identical over 9 bases. Germline lookup yields CDR1 MNHEY and CDR2 SMNVEV (reference sequence). CDR3 length equals 14 residues. V was pared by 7 bases and J by 5 bases, with 7 bases of the junction left unmatched. In DNA form, the CDR3 reads TGTGCCAGCACCGCGGGGGGGCCTAGAGATACGCAGTATTTT. Its translation: CASTAGGPRDTQYF.

The chain couples TRBV21-1 to TRBJ1-2; the table's D gene call, TRBD1, was not cross checked with the DNA. TRBV21-1 is reported as a pseudogene. This CDR3 has 16 amino acids. CDR3 DNA sequence: TGTGCCAGCAGCAAAGCGCTGAAGGACAGACTATATGGCTACACCTTC. Amino acid sequence: CASSKALKDRLYGYTF.

The chain has TRBV18 and TRBJ2-5, with D perhaps TRBD2 (7 bases). The CDR3 covers 14 residues. The V gene lost 3 bases and the J gene lost 11 bases, with 19 bases spanning the gap. Germline-derived CDR1 and CDR2 are KGHSH and LQKENI. The CDR3 nucleotides are TGTGCCAGCTCACCCCGAGAGAGGGGGAGGGAGCAGTACTTC. Residues: CASSPRERGREQYF.

The rearrangement joins TRBV5-1 to TRBJ1-1; D not resolved. CDR3 length: 16 amino acids. Germline-derived CDR1 and CDR2 are SGHRS and YFSETQ. V was trimmed by 0 bases and J by 2 bases, leaving 14 bases between them. The CDR3 spells CASSLDPAVGNTEAFF. CDR3 in DNA: TGCGCCAGCAGCTTGGATCCAGCGGTCGGAAACACTGAAGCTTTCTTT.

This clone was seen only once. The chain couples TRBV11-2 to TRBJ1-6, with D maybe TRBD1 (6 bases). The germline V gene encodes CDR1 SGHAT and CDR2 FQNNGV. The CDR3 has 15 residues. V dropped 0 bases and J dropped 10 bases, with 13 bases sitting between them. CDR3 loop: CASSLDGGARSPLHF. CDR3 nucleotides: TGTGCCAGCAGCTTAGATGGGGGCGCGAGATCACCCCTCCACTTT.

CDR3 in amino acids: CAWRLAGHPDTQYF. The CDR3 coding sequence is TGTGCCTGGAGGCTAGCGGGGCACCCAGATACGCAGTATTTT. The V call is TRBV30, the J call TRBJ2-3, with 9 bases that match TRBD2. CDR3 length equals 14 residues. Germline loops: CDR1 GTSNPN, CDR2 SVGIG (reference sequence). Trimming removed 3 bases from V and 4 bases from J; junction bases left unmatched: 5.

This rearrangement joins TRBV7-9 to TRBJ2-1; unclear D gene. This CDR3 has 11 amino acids. Per germline, CDR1 SEHNR and CDR2 FQNEAQ (reference sequence). In DNA form, the CDR3 reads TGTGGGTACAGTTGGAACAATGAGCAGTTCTTC. Encoded protein: CGYSWNNEQFF.

V and J are TRBV4-2 and TRBJ2-7; TRBD1 or TRBD2 may be the D gene (5 bases each). The germline V and J ends were trimmed by 0 bases and 5 bases, with 17 bases remaining between them. This CDR3 is built from 16 residues. Germline V gives CDR1 LGHNA, CDR2 YNFKEQ. The CDR3 is CASSQEGRLSPHEQYF. CDR3 nucleotide sequence: TGTGCCAGCAGCCAAGAGGGACGGCTTTCGCCCCACGAGCAGTACTTC.

The chain is built from TRBV5-1 and TRBJ2-1, with a weak D call TRBD1 (5 bases). The germline V gene encodes CDR1 SGHRS and CDR2 YFSETQ. Trimming shortened V by 4 bases and J by 4 bases, and 9 bases separated the two germline ends. The CDR3 totals 13 residues. CDR3 sequence (DNA): TGCGCCAGCAGCCCAGGGATTTACAATGAGCAGTTCTTC. Translating gives CASSPGIYNEQFF.

The chain uses TRBV4-1 and TRBJ2-7; 8 bases agree with TRBD1. The CDR3 runs to 12 residues. V trimming: 3 bases; J trimming: 7 bases; junction bases outside the gene matches: 2. The V gene's germline CDR1 is MGHRA and CDR2 YSYEKL. In DNA, the CDR3 is TGCGCCAGCAGCCATACAGGGGGTGAGCAGTACTTC. Residues: CASSHTGGEQYF.

This sequence joins TRBV7-2 and TRBJ2-3; D is perhaps TRBD2 (6 bases). Germline V lookup: CDR1 SGHTA, CDR2 FQGNSA. The CDR3 is 13 amino acids. Trimming cost V 5 bases and J 12 bases, with 18 bases left between them. CDR3 loop: CASSPREQRDQYF. CDR3 DNA sequence: TGTGCCAGCAGCCCCCGGGAGCAAAGGGATCAGTATTTT.

This chain uses TRBV5-1 with TRBJ2-1; 7 bases line up with TRBD1. This CDR3 has 15 amino acids. V shed 0 bases and J 2 bases; nucleotides not matched to a gene: 2. From germline, CDR1 is SGHRS and CDR2 YFSETQ. Here the CDR3 reads CASSLGRGPYNEQFF. The CDR3 coding sequence is TGCGCCAGCAGCTTGGGAAGGGGGCCCTACAATGAGCAGTTCTTC.

The chain uses TRBV27 and TRBJ2-1; D is unclear. CDR3 length equals 14 residues. Trimming took 7 bases from V and 7 from J, leaving 17 bases between them. Germline assignment: CDR1 MNHEY and CDR2 SMNVEV (reference sequence). CDR3 sequence (DNA): TGTGCCAGCAAGACATCGGCAGGAGATAATGAGCAGTTCTTC. As protein: CASKTSAGDNEQFF.